This TCR beta chain is drawn from a study of T cell responses to AZD1222 COVID-19 vaccine. Using immunoSEQ multiplex PCR, the repertoire was profiled, and TCRdb retains in-frame clones only, with some absent. The table shows 100,000 to 150,000 clones, with around 90% occurring only once. The length of the CDR3 is 16 residues. V lost 0 bases and J lost 7, with 16 bases in between. Germline CDR1 and CDR2: SGHTA and FQGNSA. Study-level findings and limits: Clonal diversity may have been underestimated in mostly white British donors.

Points on this clone: Its matching antigen is unknown.

The clonotype comes from an adult in good health. The material sequenced was peripheral blood, taken on day 0 of MenACWY control vaccination. The V and J genes are TRBV7-2 and TRBJ1-3; D possibly corresponds to TRBD1 (5 bases). The CDR3 here is CASSLARTGLGNTIYF. CDR3 bases: TGTGCCAGCAGCTTAGCCCGCACAGGACTAGGGAACACCATATATTTT. Drawing the rest from reference TRBV7-2 and TRBJ1-3, the complete variable domain is GAGVSQSPSNKVTEKGKDVELRCDPISGHTALYWYRQSLGQGLEFLIYFQGNSAPDKSGLPSDRFSAERTGGSVSTLTIQRTQQEDSAVYLCASSLARTGLGNTIYFGEGSWLTVV.